Sequencing of this T cell receptor beta chain was carried out in a study of cytomegalovirus exposure and HLA in healthy donors. Study-level points and caveats: TCR beta V- and J-gene trimming, according to a later analysis, was linked to a missense DCLRE1C variant. With further analysis later on, most CMV-associated TCR beta chains appeared HLA-restricted. As was reported, the HLA-A and HLA-B alleles of most subjects were accurately predicted from TCR beta sequences. A cluster of highly shared sequence variants was likely a sequencing artifact.

This PCR relied on a set of 60 Vbeta primers and 13 Jbeta primers. Generated by immunoSEQ multiplex PCR, the TCRdb table keeps only in-frame clones and is missing some. The data contain 150,000 to 250,000 clones, 75% to 90% of them singletons. Worth noting for this clone: The antigen is not known.

This CDR3 has 13 residues. V dropped 5 bases and J dropped 8 bases, with 15 bases sitting between them. Germline V lookup: CDR1 SGHTA, CDR2 FQGNSA. Source material: PBMCs. The chain joins TRBV7-2 to TRBJ1-2; D remains ambiguous. The source is a woman in her 50s in good health and CMV-seropositive. The CDR3 DNA follows: TGTGCCAGCAGCCCTTACGGGGTGGGAGGCTACACCTTC. This translates into CASSPYGVGGYTF.